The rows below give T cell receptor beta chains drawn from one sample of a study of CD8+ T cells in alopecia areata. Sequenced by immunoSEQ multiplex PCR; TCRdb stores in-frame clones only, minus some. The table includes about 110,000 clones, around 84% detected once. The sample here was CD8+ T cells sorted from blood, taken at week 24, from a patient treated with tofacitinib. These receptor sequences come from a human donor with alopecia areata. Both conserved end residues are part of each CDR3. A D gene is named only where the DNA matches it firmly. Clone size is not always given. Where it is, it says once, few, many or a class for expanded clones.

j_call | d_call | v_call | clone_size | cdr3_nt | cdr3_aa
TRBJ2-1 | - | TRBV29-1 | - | TGCAGCGTTGAAGAAGGAATAAGGACAGTCAACAATTTTTACAATGAGCAGTTCTTC | CSVEEGIRTVNNFYNEQFF
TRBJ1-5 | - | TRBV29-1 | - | TGCAGCGTTTCCGGGACGGGGCAGCCCCAGCATTTT | CSVSGTGQPQHF
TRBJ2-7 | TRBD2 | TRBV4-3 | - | TGCGCCAGCAGCCAAGATTCACTAGCGGGGGGTGAAGAGCAGTACTTC | CASSQDSLAGGEEQYF
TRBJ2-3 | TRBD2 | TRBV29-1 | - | TGCAGCGTTGAAGAAGCGAGAGCGGGGTCCACAGATACGCAGTATTTT | CSVEEARAGSTDTQYF
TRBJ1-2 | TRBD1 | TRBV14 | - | TGTGCCAGCAGCCAAGATTGGCGCCCGGACAGGGACTATGGCTACACCTTC | CASSQDWRPDRDYGYTF
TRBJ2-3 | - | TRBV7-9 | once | TGTGCCAGCAGGGCCGAGGGATACACAGATACGCAGTATTTT | CASRAEGYTDTQYF
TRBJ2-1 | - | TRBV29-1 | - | TGCAGCGTCGACGGGACAACCCCCTACAATGAGCAGTTCTTC | CSVDGTTPYNEQFF
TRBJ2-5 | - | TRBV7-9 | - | TGTGCCAGCAGCTTTCCAGGGGTCATCCAAGAGACCCAGTACTTC | CASSFPGVIQETQYF
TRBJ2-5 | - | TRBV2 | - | TGTGCCAGCAGTTCTCGCAAACAGGTGTCCCAAGAGACCCAGTACTTC | CASSSRKQVSQETQYF
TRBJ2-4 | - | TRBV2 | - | TGTGCCAGCAGTGACGGGGGATTAGCCAAAAACATTCAGTACTTC | CASSDGGLAKNIQYF
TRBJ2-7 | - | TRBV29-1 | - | TGCAGCGTTGAAGATTACGGGGGCTCCGAGCAGTACTTC | CSVEDYGGSEQYF
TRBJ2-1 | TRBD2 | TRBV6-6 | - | TGTGCCAGCACCCACACTTCTCTTGGGGGGGATGAGCAGTTCTTC | CASTHTSLGGDEQFF
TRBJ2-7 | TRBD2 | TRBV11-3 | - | TGTGCCAGCAGCGAAGGGACGGGGGGCGAGCAGTACTTC | CASSEGTGGEQYF
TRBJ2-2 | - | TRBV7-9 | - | TGCTGCCCCGGGGGTGACACCGGGGAGCTGTTTTTT | CCPGGDTGELFF
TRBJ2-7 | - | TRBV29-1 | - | TGCAGCGTTGTCGAGGGAGCCTACGAGCAGTACTTC | CSVVEGAYEQYF
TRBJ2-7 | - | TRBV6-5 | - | TGTGCCAGCAGTTACTCCGAAGGGGGCTACGAGCAGTACTTC | CASSYSEGGYEQYF
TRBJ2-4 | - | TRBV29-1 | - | TGCAGCGTTGAAGCCTCTTCTATGGACATTCAGTACTTC | CSVEASSMDIQYF
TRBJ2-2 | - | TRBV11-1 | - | TGTGCCAGCAGCTTCCCCAGGAAGGTGAACACCGGGGAGCTGTTTTTT | CASSFPRKVNTGELFF
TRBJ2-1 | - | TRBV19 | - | TGTGCCAGTAAAGACGGAACGATTTACAATGAGCAGTTCTTC | CASKDGTIYNEQFF
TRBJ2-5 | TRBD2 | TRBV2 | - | TGTGCCAGCACGGATAGCGGGGGATACCAAGAGACCCAGCACTTC | CASTDSGGYQETQHF
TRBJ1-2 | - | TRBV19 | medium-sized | TGTGCCAGTAAACCCTCAGGGCCCTATGGCTACACCTTC | CASKPSGPYGYTF
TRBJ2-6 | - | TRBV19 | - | TGTGCCAGTAGCCCTATAGGGGCCAACGTCCTGACTTTC | CASSPIGANVLTF